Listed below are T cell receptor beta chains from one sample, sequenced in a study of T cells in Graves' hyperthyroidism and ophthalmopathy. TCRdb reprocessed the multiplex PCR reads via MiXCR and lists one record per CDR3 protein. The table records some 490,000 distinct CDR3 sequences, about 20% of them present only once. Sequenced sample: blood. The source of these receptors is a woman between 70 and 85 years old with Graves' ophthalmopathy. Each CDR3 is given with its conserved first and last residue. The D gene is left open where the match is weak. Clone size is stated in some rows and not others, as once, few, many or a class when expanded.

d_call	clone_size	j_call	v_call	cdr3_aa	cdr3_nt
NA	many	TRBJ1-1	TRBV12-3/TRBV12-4	CASRQGNTEAFF	TGTGCCAGCAGGCAGGGAAACACTGAAGCTTTCTTT
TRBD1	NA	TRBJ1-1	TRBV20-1	CSANPGGYTEAFF	TGCAGTGCTAACCCAGGGGGGTATACTGAAGCTTTCTTT
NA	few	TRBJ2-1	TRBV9	CASSVGIGEQFF	TGTGCCAGCAGCGTAGGGATAGGTGAGCAGTTCTTC
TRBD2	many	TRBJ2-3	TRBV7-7	CASSLGAGPDTDTQYF	TGTGCTAGCAGCTTAGGAGCGGGACCCGACACAGATACGCAGTATTTT
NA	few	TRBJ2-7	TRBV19	CASAGIGRHEQYF	TGTGCCAGTGCAGGGATCGGGCGACACGAGCAGTACTTC
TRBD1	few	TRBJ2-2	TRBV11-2	CASSSGRGIGELFF	TGTGCCAGCAGCTCTGGCAGGGGGATCGGGGAGCTGTTTTTT
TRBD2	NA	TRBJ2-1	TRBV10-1	CASSDSLAGINEQFF	TGCGCCAGCAGTGATTCGCTAGCGGGAATCAATGAGCAGTTCTTC
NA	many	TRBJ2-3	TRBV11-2	CASTPGDTQYF	TGTGCCAGCACCCCAGGGGATACGCAGTATTTT
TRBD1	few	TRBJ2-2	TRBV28	CASSSTGVTGELFF	TGTGCCAGCAGTTCTACAGGGGTTACCGGGGAGCTGTTTTTT
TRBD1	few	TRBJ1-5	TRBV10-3	CAIRGQGGNQPQHF	TGTGCCATCCGAGGACAGGGCGGCAATCAGCCCCAGCATTTT
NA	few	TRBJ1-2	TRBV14	CASRETGSGGYTF	TGTGCCAGCAGGGAAACAGGGTCTGGCGGCTACACCTTC
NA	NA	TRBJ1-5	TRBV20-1	CSAREGYNQPQHF	TGCAGTGCTAGAGAGGGGTACAATCAGCCCCAGCATTTT
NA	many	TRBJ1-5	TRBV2	CASSGGQNSNQPQHF	TGTGCCAGCAGCGGAGGACAGAATAGCAATCAGCCCCAGCATTTT
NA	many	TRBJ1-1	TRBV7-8	CASSVLQNTEAFF	TGTGCCAGCAGCGTCCTCCAGAACACTGAAGCTTTCTTT
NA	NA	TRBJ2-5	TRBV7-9	CASSLGALARGQETQYF	TGTGCCAGCAGCTTAGGGGCCTTAGCACGCGGACAAGAGACCCAGTACTTC
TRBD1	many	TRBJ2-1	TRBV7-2	CASSPGTGRYNEQFF	TGTGCCAGCAGCCCCGGGACAGGGCGGTACAATGAGCAGTTCTTC
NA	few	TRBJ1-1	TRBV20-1	CSAREGGGNTEAFF	TGCAGTGCTAGAGAGGGTGGAGGGAACACTGAAGCTTTCTTT